These 2 T cell receptor beta chains came from one sample sequenced in a study of OX40 agonist ivuxolimab in advanced cancers. Library method: the immunoSEQ multiplex PCR assay. TCRdb stores this immuneACCESS table with in-frame sequences only. Part of the clones is absent; in the studies checked, under half of the shortfall reflects unresolved V genes, and no reason is known for the rest. For this sample the table gives under 100,000 clones, of which 92% were detected only once. In total, the top ten clones hold 0.5% to 0.65% of the sample. The input for sequencing was CD4+ or CD8+ T cells sorted from blood, taken in a trial of the OX40 agonist ivuxolimab. These receptor sequences come from an adult with an advanced solid tumor such as melanoma, head and neck, liver or kidney cancer.

The V call is TRBV6-5, the J call TRBJ2-7; tentatively, D is TRBD2 (5 bases). CDR3 length: 12 residues. V gave up 0 bases and J gave up 6 bases, with 6 bases separating them. Germline V gene lookup returns CDR1 MNHEY and CDR2 SVGAGI. The CDR3 bases are TGTGCCAGCAGTTACTCACGGGGCGAGCAGTACTTC. This encodes CASSYSRGEQYF.

The rearrangement links TRBV27 to TRBJ1-1, with D possibly matching TRBD1 (5 bases). Deletions cut 0 bases from V and 6 bases from J, with 11 bases between. Germline CDR1 is MNHEY and CDR2 is SMNVEV (reference sequence). The CDR3 runs to 14 residues. CDR3 region: CASSLSRVVAEAFF. CDR3 coding DNA: TGTGCCAGCAGTTTATCCAGGGTAGTCGCTGAAGCTTTCTTT.